Listed below are T cell receptor beta chains from one sample, sequenced in a study of blood T cell repertoires in COVID-19. Profiling relied on immunoSEQ multiplex PCR, and the TCRdb table lists in-frame clones only, not all of them. The sample carries about 86,000 clones, around four fifths recorded once. What was sequenced was peripheral blood. Receptors originate from a man aged 50-60 years with acute or convalescent COVID-19. Both conserved end residues are part of each CDR3. The D gene is left open where the match is weak. Size is stated for part of the rows, as once, few or many counts, or as a class when the clone is expanded.

>TRBV7-9|.|.|TRBJ1-1
CASSEGENTEAFF
TGTGCCAGCAGCGAGGGAGAGAACACTGAAGCTTTCTTT
>TRBV18|TRBD1|.|TRBJ2-2
CASSPLSTGGLGELFF
TGTGCCAGCTCACCACTTTCTACAGGGGGCCTCGGGGAGCTGTTTTTT
>TRBV5-6|.|.|TRBJ2-5
CASSLGRTQYF
TGTGCCAGCAGCTTGGGTCGGACCCAGTACTTC
>TRBV6-1|TRBD1|.|TRBJ1-6
CASSEGQLNSPLHF
TGTGCCAGCAGTGAGGGACAGCTCAATTCACCCCTCCACTTT
>TRBV19|TRBD1|.|TRBJ2-7
CATISGTANSYEQYF
TGTGCCACGATCTCCGGGACAGCGAACTCCTACGAGCAGTACTTC
>TRBV4-1|TRBD1|.|TRBJ1-5
CASSQDRTTGSNQPQHF
TGCGCCAGCAGCCAGGACCGTACGACAGGGAGCAATCAGCCCCAGCATTTT
>TRBV24-1|TRBD1|.|TRBJ2-1
CATSDQRTGGYNEQFF
TGTGCCACCAGTGACCAAAGGACAGGGGGCTACAATGAGCAGTTCTTC
>TRBV5-6|.|once|TRBJ1-1
CASGLAGGMNTEAFF
TGTGCCAGCGGCCTAGCGGGGGGGATGAACACTGAAGCTTTCTTT
>TRBV5-1|TRBD1|.|TRBJ1-1
CASSLVDSGGPEAFF
TGCGCCAGCAGCTTGGTAGACTCAGGGGGACCTGAAGCTTTCTTT
>TRBV7-2|TRBD1|.|TRBJ1-2
CASSSLQGGYGYTF
TGTGCCAGCAGCTCGTTACAGGGGGGATATGGCTACACCTTC
>TRBV5-6|.|.|TRBJ2-5
CASNRQAQETQYF
TGTGCCAGCAACAGACAGGCCCAAGAGACCCAGTACTTC
>TRBV5-1|.|.|TRBJ2-7
CASSSGSTDYEQYF
TGCGCCAGCAGCTCGGGCTCGACAGATTACGAGCAGTACTTC
>TRBV30|.|.|TRBJ2-5
CAWSVDSETQYF
TGTGCCTGGAGTGTAGACTCGGAGACCCAGTACTTC
>TRBV3-1/TRBV3-2|.|.|TRBJ1-1
CASSPGTREGGEAFF
TGTGCCAGCAGCCCCGGGACACGAGAAGGGGGTGAAGCTTTCTTT
>TRBV5-1|TRBD2|.|TRBJ2-3
CASKGLAGGPGDTQYF
TGCGCCAGCAAGGGGCTAGCGGGAGGGCCGGGTGATACGCAGTATTTT
>TRBV7-2|TRBD2|.|TRBJ2-1
CASSLFSSGGYNEQFF
TGTGCCAGCAGCTTATTTTCTAGCGGAGGCTACAATGAGCAGTTCTTC
>TRBV7-9|.|.|TRBJ1-4
CASSLAEGFEKLFF
TGTGCCAGCAGCTTAGCCGAGGGTTTTGAAAAACTGTTTTTT
>TRBV6-5|.|.|TRBJ2-6
CASRIPGTGANVLTF
TGTGCCAGCAGGATACCAGGGACTGGGGCCAACGTCCTGACTTTC
>TRBV18|TRBD1|.|TRBJ2-7
CASSPSRDSYEQYF
TGTGCCAGCTCACCATCCCGGGACAGTTACGAGCAGTACTTC
>TRBV5-4|TRBD2|few|TRBJ2-5
CASSLRLAGLETQYF
TGTGCCAGCAGCTTGAGGCTAGCGGGCCTAGAGACCCAGTACTTC
>TRBV5-4|.|.|TRBJ1-6
CASSLDGVSPLHF
TGTGCCAGCAGCTTGGACGGGGTATCACCCCTCCACTTT
>TRBV6-5|.|.|TRBJ2-7
CASRETLKSSYEQYF
TGTGCCAGCAGGGAGACTCTTAAGAGCTCCTACGAGCAGTACTTC